This is a list of T cell receptor beta chains from one sample in a study of blood T cell repertoires in COVID-19. TCRdb keeps only in-frame clones here, not all; method: immunoSEQ multiplex PCR. Among some 360,000 clones listed, approximately 89% were seen once. The sequencing sample was made of peripheral blood. The receptors shown here come from a woman between 55 and 75 years old with COVID-19, enrolled during active disease. CDR3s include the opening cysteine and the closing phenylalanine or tryptophan. D genes are given only for firm matches. Expanded clones are given a class, and other clones once, few, many or no size at all.

>-|TRBV4-1|TRBJ2-1|-
CASSQEQGRVNEQFF
TGCGCCAGCAGCCAAGAACAGGGCCGGGTAAATGAGCAGTTCTTC
>-|TRBV7-9|TRBJ2-2|TRBD1
CASSPFSGTGNTGELFF
TGTGCCAGCAGCCCGTTCTCCGGGACAGGGAACACCGGGGAGCTGTTTTTT
>-|TRBV7-3|TRBJ1-1|TRBD1
CASSTLGGPGWSFF
TGTGCCAGCAGTACCTTAGGGGGCCCGGGATGGAGTTTCTTT
>-|TRBV5-4|TRBJ1-1|TRBD1
CASSFTGGNTEAFF
TGTGCCAGCAGCTTTACAGGGGGAAACACTGAAGCTTTCTTT
>once|TRBV7-9|TRBJ1-1|-
CASLRRWGTEAFF
TGTGCCAGCCTAAGGAGGTGGGGCACTGAAGCTTTCTTT
>-|TRBV7-3|TRBJ2-2|-
CASRPPGQANTGELFF
TGTGCCAGCAGGCCACCGGGACAAGCGAACACCGGGGAGCTGTTTTTT
>-|TRBV5-1|TRBJ2-5|TRBD2
CASSLGTSGAQETQYF
TGCGCCAGCAGCTTAGGGACTAGCGGGGCCCAAGAGACCCAGTACTTC
>-|TRBV13|TRBJ2-3|TRBD2
CASSLGLAGVLSTDTQYF
TGTGCCAGCAGCTTAGGCCTAGCGGGGGTCCTTAGCACAGATACGCAGTATTTT
>-|TRBV5-1|TRBJ2-6|-
CASSLTGTGANVLTF
TGCGCCAGCAGCCTGACGGGTACAGGGGCCAACGTCCTGACTTTC
>once|TRBV5-1|TRBJ1-4|TRBD1
CASRPHRQGEEKLFF
TGCGCCAGCAGGCCCCACCGACAGGGGGAAGAAAAACTGTTTTTT
>-|TRBV28|TRBJ1-2|-
CATIGRSNYGYTF
TGTGCTACGATCGGGAGGTCTAACTATGGCTACACCTTC
>-|TRBV5-8|TRBJ1-1|TRBD1
CASSFGQGVVNTEAFF
TGTGCCAGCAGCTTCGGACAGGGGGTGGTGAACACTGAAGCTTTCTTT
>-|TRBV11-2|TRBJ1-1|-
CASSPPGNTEAFF
TGTGCCAGCAGCCCCCCAGGGAACACTGAAGCTTTCTTT
>once|TRBV19|TRBJ1-1|-
CASSARTVNTEAFF
TGTGCCAGTAGTGCCCGGACAGTGAACACTGAAGCTTTCTTT
>-|TRBV5-5|TRBJ1-1|-
CASSQTRQVLQSEAFF
TGTGCCAGCAGCCAAACAAGACAGGTTCTACAGAGTGAAGCTTTCTTT
>-|TRBV28|TRBJ2-7|-
CAVQGAAYEQYF
TGTGCAGTACAAGGGGCGGCGTACGAGCAGTACTTC
>-|TRBV18|TRBJ1-1|-
CASSRRQGLTEAFF
TGTGCCAGCTCACGTCGCCAGGGGCTTACGGAAGCTTTCTTT
>-|TRBV2|TRBJ2-1|TRBD1
CASRPGQVYNEQFF
TGTGCCAGCAGGCCGGGACAGGTTTACAATGAGCAGTTCTTC
>-|TRBV12-3/TRBV12-4|TRBJ1-1|-
CASRAQGNTEAFF
TGTGCCAGCAGAGCACAGGGGAACACTGAAGCTTTCTTT
>-|TRBV28|TRBJ1-6|-
CASTTLDRVYNSPLHF
TGTGCCAGCACTACCCTGGACAGAGTCTATAATTCACCCCTCCACTTT
>-|TRBV27|TRBJ1-4|TRBD1
CASKGRGNEKLFF
TGTGCCAGCAAGGGCAGGGGGAATGAAAAACTGTTTTTT
>once|TRBV6-5|TRBJ2-1|TRBD1
CASSYSGGQGQFF
TGTGCCAGCAGTTACTCAGGGGGCCAGGGGCAGTTCTTC
>-|TRBV7-6|TRBJ2-3|TRBD2
CASSLPPRGSSDTQYF
TGTGCCAGCAGCTTACCACCGCGGGGGAGCAGCGATACGCAGTATTTT
>-|TRBV6-1|TRBJ1-1|TRBD1
CASRDRVGNTEAFF
TGTGCCAGCAGGGACAGGGTTGGGAACACTGAAGCTTTCTTT
>-|TRBV9|TRBJ1-2|TRBD1
CASSPKGTGHFYGYTF
TGTGCCAGCAGCCCGAAGGGGACAGGCCATTTCTATGGCTACACCTTC
>-|TRBV6-6|TRBJ1-4|TRBD1
CASSFRDRDEKLFF
TGTGCCAGCAGTTTCCGGGACAGGGATGAAAAACTGTTTTTT